Listed below are T cell receptor beta chains from one sample, sequenced in a study of OX40 agonist ivuxolimab in advanced cancers. Assay: immunoSEQ multiplex PCR; the TCRdb copy retains only in-frame clones and omits some. The repertoire has around 32,000 clones, about 92% of them found once; the top ten carry approximately 27%. The source material was CD4+ or CD8+ T cells sorted from blood, sampled in a trial of the OX40 agonist ivuxolimab. The origin of the receptors is an adult with an advanced solid tumor such as melanoma, head and neck, liver or kidney cancer. The CDR3 runs from the conserved cysteine through the conserved F or W. The D gene is left open where the match is weak. The size entry is marked missing in some rows and otherwise reads once, few, many or a size class.

- 13 - TRBJ2-7 TRBV7-9 TGTGCCAGCAGCCTCGGGGGACCCTACGAGCAGTACTTC CASSLGGPYEQYF
- 15 TRBD2 TRBJ2-7 TRBV7-3 TGTGCCAGCGCTGAGGGGACTAGCGAGATCTACGAGCAGTACTTC CASAEGTSEIYEQYF
- 14 TRBD1 TRBJ2-7 TRBV15 TGTGCCACCAGCGACCGGGACAGCAAATACGAGCAGTACTTC CATSDRDSKYEQYF
- 17 TRBD1 TRBJ2-7 TRBV15 TGTGCCACCAGCAGAACCAGACAGGGCGGTCCCACCCACGAGCAGTACTTC CATSRTRQGGPTHEQYF
once 15 - TRBJ1-4 TRBV6-5 TGTGCCAGCAGTTACTCTTCTCCCTTGAAGGAAAAACTGTTTTTT CASSYSSPLKEKLFF
- 13 - TRBJ2-7 TRBV29-1 TGCAGCGTTGAAGGACTCGCCATGGGTGAGCAGTACTTC CSVEGLAMGEQYF
- 15 TRBD2 TRBJ2-7 TRBV5-4 TGTGCCAGCAGTCCAGGGCCTCAGCGGGAGGGGGAGCAGTACTTC CASSPGPQREGEQYF
- 12 - TRBJ2-2 TRBV28 TGTGCCAGCAGTTACCAAACCGGGGAGCTGTTTTTT CASSYQTGELFF
few 13 TRBD1 TRBJ1-2 TRBV7-9 TGTGCCAGCAGCTTAGGGACAGGGGAAGGCTACACCTTC CASSLGTGEGYTF
- 14 - TRBJ1-5 TRBV28 TGTGCCAGCAGTACCCGTGGGGGGAATCAGCCCCAGCATTTT CASSTRGGNQPQHF
- 14 - TRBJ2-7 TRBV28 TGTGCCAGCAGTTTAACAGGACGGACCTACGAGCAGTACTTC CASSLTGRTYEQYF
- 15 - TRBJ2-3 TRBV11-2 TGTGCCAGCAGCTTGTATGGGAGTCCCACAGATACGCAGTATTTT CASSLYGSPTDTQYF
- 15 - TRBJ2-1 TRBV7-9 TGTGCCAGCAGCTTATACCGGGGGGCTAAGGATGAGCAGTTCTTC CASSLYRGAKDEQFF
- 16 - TRBJ1-2 TRBV6-1 TGTGCCAGCAGTGAATGGAGGCCGGGGGCCATCTATGGCTACACCTTC CASSEWRPGAIYGYTF
- 16 TRBD1 TRBJ2-7 TRBV5-1 TGCGCCAGCAGCTGGGGAGGGGGGACAGGGATCTACGAGCAGTACTTC CASSWGGGTGIYEQYF
- 17 TRBD2 TRBJ2-5 TRBV7-9 TGTGCCAGCAGCTCCGGACTAGCGGGGGGGATGGGAGAGACCCAGTACTTC CASSSGLAGGMGETQYF
- 15 - TRBJ2-5 TRBV2 TGTGCCAGCAGTGGCGGGGACAGCCTTGACGAGACCCAGTACTTC CASSGGDSLDETQYF
- 15 - TRBJ2-1 TRBV10-2 TGCGCCAGTTCAAGGGGGAGGGTATCCTACAATGAGCAGTTCTTC CASSRGRVSYNEQFF
- 14 TRBD1 TRBJ2-1 TRBV9 TGTGCCAGCAGTCCGGGACAGGCCTACAATGAGCAGTTCTTC CASSPGQAYNEQFF
- 12 - TRBJ2-7 TRBV28 TGTGCCAGCAGTACCGTAGGCTACGAGCAGTACTTC CASSTVGYEQYF
- 16 - TRBJ2-7 TRBV9 TGTGCCAGCAGCGTAGAGGAGGGGGGGCGGACCTACGAGCAGTACTTC CASSVEEGGRTYEQYF
- 16 TRBD2 TRBJ2-5 TRBV7-9 TGTGCCAGCAGACGTACTAGCGGACGTAGAGAAGAGACCCAGTACTTC CASRRTSGRREETQYF
- 16 - TRBJ1-1 TRBV7-8 TGTGCCAGCAGCTTCAGTGCCGGCAGGGCACACACTGAAGCTTTCTTT CASSFSAGRAHTEAFF
- 15 TRBD1 TRBJ1-2 TRBV5-8 TGTGCCAGCAGCAACCGGGACAGGGGGCCTTATGGCTACACCTTC CASSNRDRGPYGYTF
- 13 - TRBJ1-1 TRBV2 TGTGCCAGCACTCCGTGGGCCGGGACTGAAGCTTTCTTT CASTPWAGTEAFF
- 16 - TRBJ2-7 TRBV7-2 TGTGCCAGCAGCTTTAGCCCGGGTATGGGGAACTACGAGCAGTACTTC CASSFSPGMGNYEQYF
- 19 TRBD2 TRBJ2-5 TRBV27 TGTGCCAGCAGTCCGATATGGCCGGGACTAGCGGGGGCGGGGGAGACCCAGTACTTC CASSPIWPGLAGAGETQYF
- 15 TRBD1 TRBJ2-7 TRBV10-1 TGCGCCAGGGGACAGTTGTTGTTCACCTCCTACGAGCAGTACTTC CARGQLLFTSYEQYF
- 17 - TRBJ2-3 TRBV15 TGTGCCACCAGCAGCGACACGTTGAGGTACGGGGCAGATACGCAGTATTTT CATSSDTLRYGADTQYF
- 13 - TRBJ1-1 TRBV10-2 TGCGCCAGCAGTGGTGTAGAAAACACTGAAGCTTTCTTT CASSGVENTEAFF
few 15 TRBD2 TRBJ2-1 TRBV5-8 TGTGCCAGCAGCTTATCTAGCGGGAGGAGCGATGAGCAGTTCTTC CASSLSSGRSDEQFF
- 17 TRBD1 TRBJ1-2 TRBV28 TGTGCCAGCAGTTTATCGACAGGGAAGTTAGTAATCTATGGCTACACCTTC CASSLSTGKLVIYGYTF
- 12 - TRBJ2-7 TRBV11-2 TGTGCCAGCAGCTTAGGAGGCGGCGAGCAGTACTTC CASSLGGGEQYF
few 15 TRBD1 TRBJ2-7 TRBV27 TGTGCCAGCAGTTTTTCTTGGGACAGCGGCCACGAGCAGTACTTC CASSFSWDSGHEQYF
- 14 - TRBJ1-2 TRBV4-1 TGCGCCAGCAGCCCCAAAGGAGGGATATATGGCTACACCTTC CASSPKGGIYGYTF
- 15 TRBD1 TRBJ2-7 TRBV7-2 TGTGCCAGCAGCTTAATACAGGGGTTGGGCTACGAGCAGTACTTC CASSLIQGLGYEQYF
- 17 - TRBJ1-4 TRBV9 TGTGCCAGCAGCGTAGGTCGAGGGGGAGCAACTAATGAAAAACTGTTTTTT CASSVGRGGATNEKLFF